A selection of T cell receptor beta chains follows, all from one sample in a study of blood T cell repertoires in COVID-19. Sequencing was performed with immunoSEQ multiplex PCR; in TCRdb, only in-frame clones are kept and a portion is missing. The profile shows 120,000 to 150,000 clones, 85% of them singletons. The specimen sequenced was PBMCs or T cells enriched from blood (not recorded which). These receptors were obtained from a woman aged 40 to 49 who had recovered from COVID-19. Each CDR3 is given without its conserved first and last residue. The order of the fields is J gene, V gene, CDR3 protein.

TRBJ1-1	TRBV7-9	ASSLGDSSNTEAF
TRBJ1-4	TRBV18	ASSPPWDREGKLF
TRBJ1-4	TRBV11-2	ASSLDPTGGKLF
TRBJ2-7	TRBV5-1	ASRDATGGYEQY
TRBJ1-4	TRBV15	ATSTLAQGVPNEKLF
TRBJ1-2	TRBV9	ASSVQGTGGVGYT
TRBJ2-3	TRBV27	ASSKPRFQGATDTQY
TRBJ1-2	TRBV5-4	ASSSNPRRQGIPGYT
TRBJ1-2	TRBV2	ASSVIEGYGYT
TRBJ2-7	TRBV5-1	ASSLAGTGKRDEQY
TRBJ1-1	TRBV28	ASSLDRENTEAF